The present entry profiles one T cell receptor (beta chain) with its context. Its matching antigen is unknown. After removal of 4 bases from V and 6 bases from J, the junction contained 3 bases not matched to a gene. Germline CDR1 is LNHDA and CDR2 is SQIVND (reference sequence). The CDR3 loop spans 13 amino acids. The source of the sample is a study of graft-versus-host responses after intestinal transplantation. At the level of the study: In this cohort, recipients had multivisceral, liver-intestinal, or isolated intestinal transplants. Among the recipients, all got anti-thymocyte globulin induction and then tacrolimus and steroids for around three years.

Measured with immunoSEQ multiplex PCR; TCRdb has only the in-frame clones, and not every one. The table includes under 100,000 clones, 80% to 95% detected once. Study-wide results and limits: Those patients showing graft-donor T cell macrochimerism displayed high graft-versus-host to host-versus-graft clonal ratios in allografts. GvH clones appeared in recipient marrow, some first in ileum or blood.

This TCR derives from a human patient who received an intestinal transplant, so some T cells may come from the graft donor. Specimen: PBMCs, collected about 450 days after intestinal transplant. The V and J genes are TRBV19 and TRBJ2-1, with 7 bases matching TRBD1. CDR3 protein: CASSTDRSNEQFF. For the CDR3, the DNA is TGTGCCAGTAGTACGGACAGGTCCAATGAGCAGTTCTTC.